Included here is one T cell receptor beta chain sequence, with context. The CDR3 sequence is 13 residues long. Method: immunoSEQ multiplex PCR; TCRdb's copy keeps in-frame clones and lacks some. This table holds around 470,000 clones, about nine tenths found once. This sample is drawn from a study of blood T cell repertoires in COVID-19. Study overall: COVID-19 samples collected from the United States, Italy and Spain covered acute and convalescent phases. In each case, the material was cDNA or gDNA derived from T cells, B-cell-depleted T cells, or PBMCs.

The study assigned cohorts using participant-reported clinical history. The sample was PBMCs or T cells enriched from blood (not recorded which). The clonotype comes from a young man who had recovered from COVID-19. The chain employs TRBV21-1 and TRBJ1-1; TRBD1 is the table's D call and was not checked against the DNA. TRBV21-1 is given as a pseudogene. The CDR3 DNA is TGTGCCAGCATCTTTACAGTGGACACTGAAGCTTTCTTT. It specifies CASIFTVDTEAFF.